This entry lists 13 T cell receptor beta chains sequenced from one sample in a study of OX40 agonist ivuxolimab in advanced cancers. Libraries were prepared by immunoSEQ multiplex PCR; TCRdb keeps only in-frame clonotypes and omits some of them. The sample shows about 62,000 clones, more than 65% of them seen only once. The specimen was CD4+ or CD8+ T cells sorted from blood, collected in a trial of the OX40 agonist ivuxolimab. The origin of the receptors is an adult with an advanced solid tumor such as melanoma, head and neck, liver or kidney cancer.

The chain joins TRBV5-1 to TRBJ2-1, with 11 bases aligning to TRBD2. The CDR3 runs 16 residues. J lost 4 bases, V lost 3 bases, and 6 bases had no gene match. Germline values: CDR1 SGHRS, CDR2 YFSETQ. The CDR3 DNA follows: TGCGCCAGCAGCTACGCTCCTAGCGGGGGGTACAATGAGCAGTTCTTC. Its translation: CASSYAPSGGYNEQFF.

This clone was seen a single time. This chain connects TRBV28 to TRBJ1-3; D may be TRBD1 (5 bases). CDR3 length: 14 residues. Germline V gene lookup returns CDR1 MDHEN and CDR2 SYDVKM. The ends were cut back, 7 bases at V and 2 bases at J, with 12 bases in the middle. The CDR3 DNA reads TGTGCCAGCACCCGACAGAGTCCTGGAAACACCATATATTTT. Translating gives CASTRQSPGNTIYF.

This clone was detected a few times. The chain is built from TRBV5-3 and TRBJ1-5; D not resolved. TRBV5-3 is annotated as an ORF whose role is uncertain. With 3 bases removed from V and 0 bases from J, the gap between germline ends came to 22 bases. This CDR3 is built from 19 residues. The CDR3 sequence is CARSCPRAFRTTSNQPQHF. The CDR3 DNA is TGTGCCAGAAGCTGCCCCCGGGCCTTCAGAACCACTAGCAATCAGCCCCAGCATTTT.

The chain has TRBV7-8 and TRBJ2-5; the match to TRBD1 covers 11 bases. This CDR3 is built from 15 residues. Germline loops: CDR1 SGHVS, CDR2 FQNEAQ. V dropped 4 bases and J dropped 6; count of bases not matched to a gene: 7. The CDR3 protein is CASSSGTGGGKTQYF. CDR3 bases: TGTGCCAGCAGCTCTGGGACAGGGGGAGGAAAGACCCAGTACTTC. Supplemented by reference TRBV7-8 and TRBJ2-5, the full variable domain reads GAGVSQSPRYKVAKRGQDVALRCDPISGHVSLFWYQQALGQGPEFLTYFQNEAQLDKSGLPSDRFFAERPEGSVSTLKIQRTQQEDSAVYLCASSSGTGGGKTQYFGPGTRLLVL.

The CDR3 reads CAISEGQGFNYGYTF. The CDR3, as DNA: TGTGCCATCAGTGAAGGGCAGGGTTTCAACTATGGCTACACCTTC. This chain uses TRBV10-3 with TRBJ1-2; possible D gene TRBD1, 5 bases. The CDR3 sequence is 15 residues long. With 3 bases removed from V and 2 bases from J, the gap between germline ends came to 13 bases. Germline V gene lookup returns CDR1 ENHRY and CDR2 SYGVKD.

V and J are TRBV5-1 and TRBJ2-5, with D possibly called TRBD1 or TRBD2 (5 bases each). The germline gives CDR1 SGHRS, CDR2 YFSETQ. The CDR3 has 14 residues. Trimming took off 4 bases at V and 1 base at J, with 11 bases between the two ends. CDR3 in DNA: TGCGCCAGCAGCCCCGGGGCAGCCCAAGAGACCCAGTACTTC. Residues: CASSPGAAQETQYF.

The genes are TRBV6-5 and TRBJ2-7; 8 bases line up with TRBD1. CDR3 length equals 14 residues. The trim removed 9 bases at V and 1 base at J, leaving 8 bases unmatched. Germline assignment: CDR1 MNHEY and CDR2 SVGAGI. This chain's CDR3 is CASFSGGSSYEQYF. The CDR3 coding sequence is TGTGCCAGTTTTTCAGGGGGCTCTTCCTACGAGCAGTACTTC.

The chain recombines TRBV7-9 with TRBJ2-3; 9 bases are a match to TRBD2. Germline V lookup: CDR1 SEHNR, CDR2 FQNEAQ (reference sequence). The trim removed 8 bases at V and 3 bases at J, leaving 3 bases unmatched. This CDR3 spans 13 amino acids. The CDR3 DNA reads TGTGCCAGCGAAGCGGGGGGTACAGATACGCAGTATTTT. Protein product: CASEAGGTDTQYF.

J is TRBJ2-2 and V is TRBV5-1; 7 bases agree with TRBD1. The CDR3 is made up of 19 amino acids. V was pared by 0 bases and J by 1 base, with 12 bases of the junction left unmatched. Germline values: CDR1 SGHRS, CDR2 YFSETQ. The CDR3, as DNA: TGCGCCAGCAGCTTGGGGTTATATTCCGGGACAGAGAACACCGGGGAGCTGTTTTTT. Its protein product is CASSLGLYSGTENTGELFF.

The chain recombines TRBV10-2 with TRBJ2-7; D unclear. Trimming shortened V by 7 bases and J by 2 bases, and 12 bases separated the two germline ends. The CDR3 extends over 13 amino acids. Germline-derived CDR1 and CDR2 are WSHSY and SAAADI. CDR3 residues: CASNQQRTYEQYF. The CDR3 nucleotides are TGCGCCAGCAATCAGCAGAGAACCTACGAGCAGTACTTC.

This chain uses TRBV28 with TRBJ1-1, with TRBD1 matching 7 bases. CDR3 length equals 12 residues. The V and J ends lost 6 bases and 4 bases, in that order; junction bases with no gene match: 2. The germline V gene encodes CDR1 MDHEN and CDR2 SYDVKM. In DNA form, the CDR3 reads TGTGCCAGCAGGACAGGGTTCACTGAAGCTTTCTTT. Its translation is CASRTGFTEAFF. Filled out from reference TRBV28 and TRBJ1-1, the complete variable domain reads DVKVTQSSRYLVKRTGEKVFLECVQDMDHENMFWYRQDPGLGLRLIYFSYDVKMKEKGDIPEGYSVSREKKERFSLILESASTNQTSMYLCASRTGFTEAFFGQGTRLTVV.

The chain has TRBV18 and TRBJ1-6, with D tentatively TRBD1 (6 bases). The germline V gene encodes CDR1 KGHSH and CDR2 LQKENI. CDR3 length equals 15 residues. The V end was cut by 3 bases, the J end by 7 bases, with 13 bases between. The CDR3 region has the DNA TGTGCCAGCTCACCCCGGGACAAAGCCAATTCACCCCTCCACTTT. Its translation is CASSPRDKANSPLHF.

J is TRBJ1-2 and V is TRBV6-6; D gene unclear. This CDR3 has 13 residues. V was clipped by 6 bases and J by 7 bases, with 15 bases between them. The germline CDR1 and CDR2 sequences are MNHNY and SVGAGI (reference sequence). CDR3 nucleotides: TGTGCCAGCAGATCCACCCAGGAGGGTGGCTACACCTTC. This encodes CASRSTQEGGYTF.